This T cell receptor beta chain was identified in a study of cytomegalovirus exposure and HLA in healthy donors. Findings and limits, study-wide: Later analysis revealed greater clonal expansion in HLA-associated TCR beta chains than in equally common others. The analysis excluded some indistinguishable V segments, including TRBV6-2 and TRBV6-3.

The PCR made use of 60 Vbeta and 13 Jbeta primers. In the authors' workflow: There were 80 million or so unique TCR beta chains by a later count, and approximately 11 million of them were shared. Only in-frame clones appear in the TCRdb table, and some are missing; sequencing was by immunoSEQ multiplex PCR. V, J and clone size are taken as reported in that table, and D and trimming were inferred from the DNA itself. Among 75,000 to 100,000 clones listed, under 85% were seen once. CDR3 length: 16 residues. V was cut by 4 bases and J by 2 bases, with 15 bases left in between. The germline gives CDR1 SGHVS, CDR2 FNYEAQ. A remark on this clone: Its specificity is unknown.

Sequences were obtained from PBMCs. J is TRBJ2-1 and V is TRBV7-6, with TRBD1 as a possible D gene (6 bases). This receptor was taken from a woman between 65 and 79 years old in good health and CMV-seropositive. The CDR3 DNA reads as TGTGCCAGCAGCTCCACGACCGGGACAACCTACAATGAGCAGTTCTTC. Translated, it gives CASSSTTGTTYNEQFF.